These T cell receptor beta chains were read from a single sample in a study of blood T cell repertoires in COVID-19. Data came from immunoSEQ multiplex PCR; TCRdb stores just in-frame clones and leaves some out. This sample has around 190,000 clones, with 65% to 80% found just once. The sequenced material came from peripheral blood. The receptors stem from a woman aged 45 to 65 with acute or convalescent COVID-19. Both conserved end residues are trimmed from each CDR3. The order of the fields is J gene, V gene, clone size, CDR3 protein. Clone size is stated in some rows and not others, as once, few, many or a class when expanded.

>TRBJ1-2|TRBV5-4|.
ASSPGTDRGYGYT
>TRBJ1-5|TRBV19|.
AGGVQGRNQPQH
>TRBJ2-7|TRBV2|.
ASSELAGAFGYEQY
>TRBJ1-3|TRBV4-1|.
ASSQESSGNTIY
>TRBJ2-1|TRBV6-5|.
AGVTSGAYNEQF
>TRBJ2-2|TRBV2|.
ASTVDRGDTGELF
>TRBJ1-6|TRBV6-5|.
ASSYDRAGNSPLH
>TRBJ1-2|TRBV9|once
ASSVGTGFNYGYT
>TRBJ2-7|TRBV18|.
ASSRGGGFVGEQY
>TRBJ1-2|TRBV6-1|.
ASSEGSGIGNYGYT
>TRBJ2-3|TRBV10-3|few
AISPGQGLTDTQY
>TRBJ2-5|TRBV28|.
ASSSPAASGKKTQY
>TRBJ2-3|TRBV19|.
ASSTGTSGGGTQY
>TRBJ1-2|TRBV30|.
ACQGWSYGYT
>TRBJ1-1|TRBV4-3|.
ASSQDMAGGGITEAF
>TRBJ1-1|TRBV9|.
ASSAHSGGTEAF
>TRBJ2-1|TRBV7-6|.
ASSHPVAAGNEQF
>TRBJ1-5|TRBV27|.
ASRRASQPQH
>TRBJ2-7|TRBV7-2|.
ASSLRLGQRNEQY
>TRBJ1-2|TRBV5-1|.
ASSLGGEDGYT
>TRBJ2-2|TRBV7-2|.
ASSLFPTGGKTGELF
>TRBJ2-7|TRBV4-1|.
ASSPHDRGLPQQY
>TRBJ1-1|TRBV5-4|few
ASSPQGALRTEAF
>TRBJ1-2|TRBV19|.
ASIRTERYYGGYT
>TRBJ1-4|TRBV29-1|.
SVEGLVREKLF
>TRBJ2-1|TRBV11-2|once
ASSSQGLGNGEQF
>TRBJ2-7|TRBV25-1|.
ASSDVGQGAYEQY
>TRBJ2-1|TRBV4-1|.
ASSQDRGEQF
>TRBJ2-7|TRBV29-1|.
SVATSGTGSFEQY
>TRBJ2-7|TRBV11-2|once
ASSLGSGSYEQY
>TRBJ1-6|TRBV28|.
ASSSPGTGFQPLH
>TRBJ2-7|TRBV15|.
ATSRDLKRGFYEQY
>TRBJ2-1|TRBV9|.
ASSVDPGNEQF
>TRBJ1-5|TRBV19|.
ASSTYRQGGGNQPQH
>TRBJ2-1|TRBV9|.
ASSSPGLVKNEQF
>TRBJ1-1|TRBV27|.
ASSFTDRGASNTEAF
>TRBJ2-1|TRBV18|.
ASSPGQGMRPYNEQF
>TRBJ1-3|TRBV6-5|.
ASSQDRSLRNTIY
>TRBJ1-2|TRBV29-1|.
SDRQGNYGYT
>TRBJ2-7|TRBV27|.
ASRLQTGGPYEQY
>TRBJ2-2|TRBV7-8|.
ASSPGTANTGELF
>TRBJ2-2|TRBV4-1|.
ASSQVGLAVSAGELF
>TRBJ1-1|TRBV10-3|.
AIRGTGESGAF
>TRBJ1-3|TRBV7-2|once
ASSLGRGSGNTIY
>TRBJ2-2|TRBV7-2|.
ASSRTTNTGELF
>TRBJ1-6|TRBV19|.
ASTTGTSNSPLH
>TRBJ1-2|TRBV11-2|.
ASSLAGQNYGYT
>TRBJ1-5|TRBV28|.
ASTKGQGAPWPQH
>TRBJ2-3|TRBV28|.
ASSLWAPSTDTQY
>TRBJ1-5|TRBV19|.
ASIEVDRGSNQPQH
>TRBJ1-4|TRBV4-1|.
ASSGLEGPRERNEKLF
>TRBJ1-1|TRBV29-1|few
SVRDYNTEAF